These T cell receptor beta chains were read from a single sample in a study of blood T cell repertoires in COVID-19. Repertoires were generated with immunoSEQ multiplex PCR, while TCRdb's copy carries only in-frame clones and drops some. The profile covers some 260,000 clones, with about 80% appearing a single time and approximately 3.2% taken by the ten largest. Sequences were obtained from peripheral blood. These receptors were taken from a woman older than 75 with acute or convalescent COVID-19. Both conserved end residues are part of each CDR3. D genes are given only for firm matches. Not every row has a clone size; where given, it reads once, few, many or a size class.

V gene	J gene	CDR3 length	D gene	clone size	CDR3 protein	CDR3 DNA
TRBV27	TRBJ1-1	16	-	few	CASSPLDAGRNTEAFF	TGTGCCAGCAGTCCCCTTGACGCGGGGAGGAACACTGAAGCTTTCTTT
TRBV19	TRBJ1-1	13	-	-	CASRPHRNTEAFF	TGTGCCAGTAGACCACACAGGAACACTGAAGCTTTCTTT
TRBV6-5	TRBJ2-4	15	TRBD1	few	CASSQTGQMKNIQYF	TGTGCCAGCAGCCAAACGGGACAGATGAAAAACATTCAGTACTTC
TRBV5-1	TRBJ1-1	14	-	-	CASSFRQPTTEAFF	TGCGCCAGCAGCTTTCGACAGCCAACCACTGAAGCTTTCTTT
TRBV7-9	TRBJ2-3	16	TRBD2	once	CASSFPIAGVTDTQYF	TGTGCCAGCAGCTTTCCTATAGCGGGAGTGACAGATACGCAGTATTTT
TRBV2	TRBJ1-3	12	-	many	CASSETRYTIYF	TGTGCCAGCAGTGAAACCAGATACACCATATATTTT
TRBV7-2	TRBJ1-2	14	-	many	CASSSQLQGFGYTF	TGTGCCAGCAGCTCACAACTACAGGGTTTTGGCTACACCTTC
TRBV9	TRBJ2-3	16	TRBD2	-	CASSVVSGKRGDTQYF	TGTGCCAGCAGCGTAGTTAGCGGGAAAAGGGGAGATACGCAGTATTTT
TRBV9	TRBJ2-5	15	-	-	CASSVAGGPGETQYF	TGTGCCAGCAGCGTAGCCGGGGGGCCGGGGGAGACCCAGTACTTC
TRBV29-1	TRBJ1-2	10	-	-	CSVGADGYTF	TGCAGCGTTGGGGCTGATGGCTACACCTTC
TRBV19	TRBJ2-3	14	-	-	CASSRRERPDTQYF	TGTGCCAGTAGTAGGAGAGAGCGCCCAGATACGCAGTATTTT
TRBV4-1	TRBJ2-3	16	TRBD1	-	CASSFRQGRSTDTQYF	TGCGCCAGCAGCTTCCGACAGGGACGGAGCACAGATACGCAGTATTTT
TRBV27	TRBJ1-5	14	-	few	CASSLSGGHQPQHF	TGTGCCAGCAGTTTATCGGGGGGGCATCAGCCCCAGCATTTT
TRBV30	TRBJ1-1	13	-	few	CAWGRGLNTEAFF	TGTGCCTGGGGACGGGGATTGAACACTGAAGCTTTCTTT
TRBV18	TRBJ2-2	15	-	-	CASSPATGATGELFF	TGTGCCAGCTCACCAGCGACAGGAGCCACCGGGGAGCTGTTTTTT
TRBV19	TRBJ1-5	12	-	-	CASSIPYQPQHF	TGTGCCAGTAGTATACCTTATCAGCCCCAGCATTTT
TRBV25-1	TRBJ1-6	14	-	-	CASSELVRQSPLHF	TGTGCCAGCAGTGAATTAGTGAGACAATCCCCCCTCCACTTT
TRBV5-1	TRBJ2-7	13	-	-	CASIPDSGYEQYF	TGCGCCAGCATCCCCGATAGCGGATACGAGCAGTACTTC
TRBV5-1	TRBJ2-1	17	-	-	CASSLVVRGSVNNEQFF	TGCGCCAGCAGCTTGGTAGTTCGGGGGAGCGTTAACAATGAGCAGTTCTTC
TRBV4-1	TRBJ1-2	12	-	-	CASSQGHVGYTF	TGCGCCAGCAGCCAAGGGCACGTTGGCTACACCTTC
TRBV9	TRBJ2-5	15	TRBD2	-	CASSVAAGVKETQYF	TGTGCCAGCAGCGTAGCGGCGGGAGTGAAGGAGACCCAGTACTTC
TRBV29-1	TRBJ2-1	15	-	once	CSVEEDSSSYNEQFF	TGCAGCGTTGAAGAAGACAGCAGCTCCTACAATGAGCAGTTCTTC
TRBV15	TRBJ2-7	17	-	few	CATTRLGGGPISYEQYF	TGTGCCACCACCAGACTGGGGGGGGGCCCGATTTCCTACGAGCAGTACTTC
TRBV5-4	TRBJ2-7	17	-	-	CASSRRMRAEGNYEQYF	TGTGCCAGCAGCAGACGTATGAGAGCGGAGGGAAACTACGAGCAGTACTTC